This T cell receptor (beta chain) emerged from a study of OX40 agonist ivuxolimab in advanced cancers. Study background: Participants, around 80% male, averaged 60 years of age, ranging from about 23 to 90. Study-wide results and caveats: There were, on average, more expanded clones in CD8+ T cells than in CD4+. Both CD4+ and CD8+ T cell populations in blood had undergone clonal expansion by week 6 at 0.1 to 3.0 mg/kg.

Systemic immunosuppression or autoimmune disease history was grounds to exclude patients. The CDR3 has 14 residues. Trimming cost V 6 bases and J 4 bases; bases outside gene matches: 7. Per the germline V gene, CDR1 is LGHNT and CDR2 is FRNRAP. Generated by immunoSEQ multiplex PCR, the TCRdb table keeps only in-frame clones and is missing some. The sample gives about 94,000 clones, more than 75% of which show up once; around 0.28% is in the top ten. This clone was picked up a small number of times. Its specificity is not known. The sequence derives from an adult with an advanced solid tumor such as melanoma, head and neck, liver or kidney cancer. The specimen was CD4+ or CD8+ T cells sorted from blood, collected in a trial of the OX40 agonist ivuxolimab. This rearrangement joins TRBV12-5 to TRBJ2-5, with 8 nucleotides matching TRBD1. The CDR3 here is CASGPDRGRETQYF. Written as DNA, the CDR3 is TGTGCTAGTGGCCCAGACAGGGGAAGAGAGACCCAGTACTTC.